These 23 T cell receptor beta chains were all obtained from the same sample, sequenced in a study of cytomegalovirus exposure and HLA in healthy donors. 60 Vbeta and 13 Jbeta primers were used in PCR. Generated by immunoSEQ multiplex PCR, the TCRdb table keeps only in-frame clones and is missing some. The sample shows 70,000 to 100,000 clones, 80% of them seen only once. The sequenced sample consisted of PBMCs. The receptor set was obtained from a man aged 18 to 30 in good health and CMV-seronegative.

This clone has only a few counts. The chain combines TRBV5-1 with TRBJ2-7; D might be TRBD2 (5 bases). The CDR3 covers 15 residues. Germline CDR1 reads SGHRS; CDR2 reads YFSETQ. V gave up 2 bases and J gave up 2 bases, with 14 bases separating them. The CDR3: CASSFEGSSPYEQYF. The CDR3 nucleotides are TGCGCCAGCAGCTTCGAGGGCAGTAGCCCCTACGAGCAGTACTTC.

V and J are TRBV9 and TRBJ1-4, with 7 positions matching TRBD1. V shed 0 bases and J 4 bases; nucleotides not matched to a gene: 0. The CDR3 contains 14 residues. Germline V gene sequence: CDR1 SGDLS, CDR2 YYNGEE. In DNA form, the CDR3 reads TGTGCCAGCAGCGTAGCAGGGGGTAATGAAAAACTGTTTTTT. Translation gives CASSVAGGNEKLFF.

The chain uses TRBV27 and TRBJ2-7; D is possibly TRBD1 (5 bases). The CDR3 runs to 11 residues. The ends were cut back, 1 base at V and 9 bases at J, with 7 bases in the middle. CDR1 and CDR2 (germline): MNHEY, SMNVEV (reference sequence). The CDR3 region is CASSLWGVQYF. CDR3 in DNA: TGTGCCAGCAGTTTATGGGGCGTGCAGTACTTC.

This chain uses TRBV9 with TRBJ1-1; D call uncertain. In germline, CDR1 is SGDLS, CDR2 YYNGEE. The CDR3 covers 14 residues. V was clipped by 3 bases and J by 0 bases, with 9 bases between them. In nucleotides, the CDR3 is TGTGCCAGCAGCGGCGGAACGGTGAACACTGAAGCTTTCTTT. Its protein is CASSGGTVNTEAFF.

The chain recombines TRBV7-2 with TRBJ1-2; TRBD1 is a possible D gene (5 bases). The CDR3 runs 14 residues. Trimming took 4 bases from V and 0 from J, leaving 9 bases between them. Germline CDR1 reads SGHTA; CDR2 reads FQGNSA. The DNA for the CDR3 is TGTGCCAGCAGCTCCGGGGGGTCTAACTATGGCTACACCTTC. As protein: CASSSGGSNYGYTF.

The rearrangement uses TRBV4-1 and TRBJ2-1; D may be TRBD1 (5 bases). V was clipped by 3 bases and J by 8 bases, with 11 bases between them. This CDR3 comprises 13 residues. Germline CDR1 is MGHRA and CDR2 is YSYEKL. CDR3 coding DNA: TGCGCCAGCAGCCAGGGGCCACTACATGAGCAGTTCTTC. Encoded protein: CASSQGPLHEQFF.

CDR3 bases: TGTGCCAGCAGTGAAGACAGGACAGGTTCCTACGAGCAGTACTTC. Translation gives CASSEDRTGSYEQYF. The chain has TRBV2 and TRBJ2-7, with TRBD1 matching over 7 bases. Unmatched junction bases numbered 4, after V lost 1 base and J lost 1 base. CDR1 and CDR2 (germline): SNHLY, FYNNEI. This CDR3 comprises 15 residues.

The chain links TRBV5-1 to TRBJ2-1; 10 bases are a match to TRBD1. Germline-derived CDR1 and CDR2 are SGHRS and YFSETQ. The CDR3 has 16 amino acids. V lost 2 bases and J lost 3; bases outside the gene matches: 5. DNA of the CDR3: TGCGCCAGCAGCTTTATAAGGACAGGGGGCTACAATGAGCAGTTCTTC. Residues: CASSFIRTGGYNEQFF.

This chain connects TRBV15 to TRBJ2-5; no definite D call. Trimming removed 4 bases at V and 6 bases at J, with 15 bases between. CDR1 and CDR2 from the germline V gene are LNHNV and YYDKDF (reference sequence). The CDR3 runs 14 residues. For the CDR3, the DNA is TGTGCCACCAGCATGAGGAAAACGGGTCAGACCCAGTACTTC. It is translated as CATSMRKTGQTQYF. The whole variable domain, remainder taken from reference TRBV15 and TRBJ2-5, is DAMVIQNPRYQVTQFGKPVTLSCSQTLNHNVMYWYQQKSSQAPKLLFHYYDKDFNNEADTPDNFQSRRPNTSFCFLDIRSPGLGDTAMYLCATSMRKTGQTQYFGPGTRLLVL.

The rearrangement uses TRBV5-6 and TRBJ2-1, with TRBD2 matching 12 bases. CDR1 and CDR2 from the germline V gene are SGHDT and YYEEEE. Trimming took 4 bases from V and 5 from J; bases not matched to a gene: 4. The CDR3 extends over 15 amino acids. CDR3 bases: TGTGCCAGCAGCCCTCGACTAGCGGGGGACAATGAGCAGTTCTTC. Amino acid sequence: CASSPRLAGDNEQFF.

The V gene is TRBV18, the J gene TRBJ2-7; weak D call: TRBD2 (5 bases). Germline loops: CDR1 KGHSH, CDR2 LQKENI. V was trimmed by 1 base and J by 0 bases, leaving 13 bases between them. The CDR3 totals 16 residues. The CDR3 is CASSPLRAPSSYEQYF. DNA for the CDR3: TGTGCCAGCTCACCACTGCGGGCCCCGAGCTCCTACGAGCAGTACTTC.

This chain uses TRBV5-1 with TRBJ2-7, with TRBD1 matching 7 bases. The junction had 7 bases not matched to a gene; V was cut back by 0 bases and J by 4 bases. This CDR3 is 15 amino acids long. Germline assignment: CDR1 SGHRS and CDR2 YFSETQ. The chain's CDR3 is CASSLDGTAAYEQYF. The CDR3 DNA reads TGCGCCAGCAGCTTGGACGGGACAGCTGCTTACGAGCAGTACTTC.

The rearrangement joins TRBV9 to TRBJ1-6, with D maybe TRBD1 (5 bases). V gave up 3 bases and J gave up 0 bases, with 22 bases separating them. The length of the CDR3 is 20 residues. Per the germline V gene, CDR1 is SGDLS and CDR2 is YYNGEE. Here the CDR3 reads CASSAHSEGTGSSYNSPLHF. The CDR3 DNA reads TGTGCCAGCAGCGCCCACTCAGAGGGGACCGGGAGCTCCTATAATTCACCCCTCCACTTT.

This clone was recorded once. The chain links TRBV7-7 to TRBJ2-5, with 7 bases identical to TRBD1. The J call may be mistaken, given a closer DNA end match to TRBJ2-7. The CDR3 has 14 residues. Germline CDR1 SSHAT, CDR2 FNYEAQ (reference sequence). As DNA, the CDR3 is TGTGCCAGCAGCTTAGCGACAGGGAGCCACGAGCAGTACTTC. This translates into CASSLATGSHEQYF.

The rearrangement uses TRBV27 and TRBJ2-1; D remains unclear. The CDR3 spans 15 residues. V was pared by 6 bases and J by 0 bases, with 12 bases between. Germline values: CDR1 MNHEY, CDR2 SMNVEV (reference sequence). Written as DNA, the CDR3 is TGTGCCAGCAGGATCGGAGCAAACTCCTACAATGAGCAGTTCTTC. Protein sequence: CASRIGANSYNEQFF.

The rearrangement links TRBV7-3 to TRBJ2-3, with D possibly TRBD2 on 7 matching bases. Trimming removed 0 bases from V and 2 bases from J, with 15 bases in between. The length of the CDR3 is 17 residues. CDR1 and CDR2 (germline): SGHTA, FQGTGA. For the CDR3, the DNA is TGTGCCAGCAGCTTAACGGGGGGGGCCGGCCCCACAGATACGCAGTATTTT. It yields the protein CASSLTGGAGPTDTQYF.

The rearrangement uses TRBV18 and TRBJ2-3; 8 nucleotides match TRBD2. Germline trimming cut 1 base from V and 2 bases from J; bases unmatched to any gene: 2. The CDR3 has 15 residues. Germline values: CDR1 KGHSH, CDR2 LQKENI. The CDR3 spells CASSPRAGDTDTQYF. DNA for the CDR3: TGTGCCAGCTCACCACGAGCGGGGGACACAGATACGCAGTATTTT.

The V call is TRBV30, the J call TRBJ1-1; the D is unclear. V was trimmed by 0 bases and J by 6 bases, leaving 11 bases between them. The CDR3 has 13 residues. The germline V gene has CDR1 GTSNPN and CDR2 SVGIG (reference sequence). The CDR3 loop is CAWSVQSKAEAFF. DNA of the CDR3: TGTGCCTGGAGTGTACAGAGTAAGGCTGAAGCTTTCTTT.

The chain couples TRBV6-5 to TRBJ1-2; D may be TRBD1 (6 bases). V was shortened by 6 bases and J by 3 bases, with 14 bases between the two germline ends. This CDR3 is built from 14 residues. Germline V lookup: CDR1 MNHEY, CDR2 SVGAGI. This CDR3 is CASRIIRGDYGYTF. The CDR3, as DNA: TGTGCCAGCAGAATCATCAGGGGAGACTATGGCTACACCTTC.

V usage is TRBV2 and J usage is TRBJ2-1; 11 bases line up with TRBD1. Germline values: CDR1 SNHLY, CDR2 FYNNEI. Losses at the gene ends were 6 bases for V and 3 bases for J; bases not matched to a gene: 4. The CDR3 length is 15 residues. CDR3 region: CASSLGTGGYNEQFF. The CDR3 nucleotides are TGTGCCAGCAGCCTCGGGACAGGGGGCTACAATGAGCAGTTCTTC.

The V call is TRBV19, the J call TRBJ2-5, with TRBD1 as a possible D gene (6 bases). The CDR3 totals 15 residues. V was trimmed by 6 bases and J by 2 bases, leaving 16 bases between them. The germline gives CDR1 LNHDA, CDR2 SQIVND (reference sequence). The CDR3 loop reads CASSLLGTSQETQYF. CDR3 in DNA: TGTGCCAGTAGCTTACTCGGGACAAGTCAAGAGACCCAGTACTTC.

In its sample, this clone was seen a few times. This rearrangement joins TRBV7-6 to TRBJ1-6; D remains ambiguous. V dropped 1 base and J dropped 5 bases, with 15 bases sitting between them. Germline V gene sequence: CDR1 SGHVS, CDR2 FNYEAQ. CDR3 size: 17 residues. CDR3: CASSLVGSGRDNSPLHF. CDR3 sequence (DNA): TGTGCCAGCAGCTTAGTAGGTTCCGGGAGGGATAATTCACCCCTCCACTTT.

V usage is TRBV19 and J usage is TRBJ1-4, with 7 bases matching TRBD1. There are 17 residues in the CDR3. J lost 4 bases, V lost 5 bases, and 13 bases had no gene match. Germline V gives CDR1 LNHDA, CDR2 SQIVND (reference sequence). CDR3 bases: TGTGCCAGTAGTGCCCGGACAGGCCTAACTGTTAATGAAAAACTGTTTTTT. Residues: CASSARTGLTVNEKLFF. The variable domain in full, completed from reference TRBV19 and TRBJ1-4, reads DGGITQSPKYLFRKEGQNVTLSCEQNLNHDAMYWYRQDPGQGLRLIYYSQIVNDFQKGDIAEGYSVSREKKESFPLTVTSAQKNPTAFYLCASSARTGLTVNEKLFFGSGTQLSVL.